The clone carrying this T cell receptor (beta chain) was detected only once. Its antigen is as yet unknown. Only in-frame clones appear in the TCRdb table, and some are missing; sequencing was by immunoSEQ multiplex PCR. The sample yields some 18,000 clones, about 77% seen once. CDR1 and CDR2 (germline): SGHDT, YYEEEE. This CDR3 spans 14 amino acids. V dropped 2 bases and J dropped 0 bases, with 8 bases sitting between them. This sample was taken from a study of neoadjuvant nivolumab and ipilimumab in lung cancer. Study context: Nivolumab 3 mg/kg was given days 1, 15 and 29, plus ipilimumab 1 mg/kg day 1 in combination.

Broader study findings: TCR richness and clonality were higher in tumors than adjacent uninvolved lung. TCR receptors were sequenced in few samples.

Material: tumor tissue, obtained after neoadjuvant nivolumab, alone or with ipilimumab, at or shortly before surgery. This TCR was recovered from an adult with non-small cell lung cancer. The gene calls are TRBV5-6 and TRBJ1-2, with D uncertain. DNA of the CDR3: TGTGCCAGCAGCTTCCGGACTTCTAACTATGGCTACACCTTC. It translates to CASSFRTSNYGYTF.